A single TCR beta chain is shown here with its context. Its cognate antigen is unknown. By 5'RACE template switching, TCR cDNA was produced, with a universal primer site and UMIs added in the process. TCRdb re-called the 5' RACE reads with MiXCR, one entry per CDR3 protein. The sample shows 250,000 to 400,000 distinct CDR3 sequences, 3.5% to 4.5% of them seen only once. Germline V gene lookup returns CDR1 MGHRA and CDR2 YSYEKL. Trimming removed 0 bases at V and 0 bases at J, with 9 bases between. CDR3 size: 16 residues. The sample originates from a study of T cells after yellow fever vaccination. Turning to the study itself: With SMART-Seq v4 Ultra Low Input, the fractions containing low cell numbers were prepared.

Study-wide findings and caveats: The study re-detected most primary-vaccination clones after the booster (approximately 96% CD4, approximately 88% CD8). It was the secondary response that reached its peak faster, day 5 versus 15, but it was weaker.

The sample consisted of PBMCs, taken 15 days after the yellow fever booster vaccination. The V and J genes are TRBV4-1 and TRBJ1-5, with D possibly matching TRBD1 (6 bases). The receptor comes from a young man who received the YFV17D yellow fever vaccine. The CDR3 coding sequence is TGCGCCAGCAGCCAAGAATACAGGGATAGCAATCAGCCCCAGCATTTT. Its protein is CASSQEYRDSNQPQHF.